What follows is one TCR beta chain and its context. Its antigen is undetermined. The CDR3 is 12 amino acids. The ends were cut back, 0 bases at V and 7 bases at J, with 9 bases in the middle. CDR1 GTSNPN and CDR2 SVGIG come from the germline V gene (reference sequence). TCRdb keeps only in-frame clones here, not all; method: immunoSEQ multiplex PCR. In the table there are under 70,000 clones, 60% to 85% of which are singletons. The data were obtained in a study of radiotherapy plus CTLA-4 blockade in lung cancer. Study results and caveats: Reports identified early blood T cell clone dynamics, with interferon-beta, as the best response predictor. In blood, tumor-derived TCR clones expanded after radiotherapy plus ipilimumab.

The clonotype comes from a human donor with non-small cell lung cancer who had a complete response to radiotherapy plus ipilimumab. The sequencing here drew on peripheral blood, taken from a patient treated with radiotherapy plus ipilimumab. V and J are TRBV30 and TRBJ1-2; D unclear. DNA for the CDR3: TGTGCCTGGAGTGTACAGTCGGGTGGCTACACCTTC. Its translation is CAWSVQSGGYTF.